This section outlines one T cell receptor beta chain sequence together with its context. The data stem from a study of blood T cell repertoires in COVID-19. From germline, CDR1 is MNHNY and CDR2 SVGAGI (reference sequence). The germline V and J ends were trimmed by 8 bases and 0 bases, with 12 bases remaining between them. The CDR3 runs to 14 residues. Participants spanned ages about 18 to 100 years and resided in around 25 US areas. Recovered status applied to Cohort 3 donors who had two consecutive negative PCRs. It also applied to those with clearance or with symptom resolution. Generated by immunoSEQ multiplex PCR, the TCRdb table keeps only in-frame clones and is missing some. The table has about 380,000 clones, about 88% seen once.

Material: PBMCs or T cells enriched from blood (not recorded which). This chain connects TRBV6-6 to TRBJ2-3; no definite D call. This sequence originates from a woman under 30 who had recovered from COVID-19. The CDR3 reads CASVPPTSTDTQYF. CDR3 in DNA: TGTGCCAGCGTACCGCCTACTAGCACAGATACGCAGTATTTT.